This T cell receptor beta chain was profiled in a study of T cell changes during pregnancy in multiple sclerosis. Clones were read by immunoSEQ multiplex PCR, and TCRdb kept only the in-frame ones, dropping some. This sample has around 84,000 clones; approximately 93% occur once, and the top ten carry roughly 0.9%. There are 14 residues in the CDR3. The germline V gene has CDR1 MDHEN and CDR2 SYDVKM. Trimming took 5 bases from V and 7 from J, leaving 15 bases between them. This specimen was peripheral blood, taken in the second trimester of pregnancy. The genes are TRBV28 and TRBJ1-5; D might be TRBD1 (6 bases). The clonotype comes from a female donor in good health, enrolled as a control in a pregnancy study. The CDR3 DNA is TGTGCCAGCAGTCCAGGGGCCGCAGGGCAGCCCCAGCATTTT. It specifies CASSPGAAGQPQHF. The variable domain in full, completed from reference TRBV28 and TRBJ1-5, reads DVKVTQSSRYLVKRTGEKVFLECVQDMDHENMFWYRQDPGLGLRLIYFSYDVKMKEKGDIPEGYSVSREKKERFSLILESASTNQTSMYLCASSPGAAGQPQHFGDGTRLSIL.